Listed below are T cell receptor beta chains from one sample, sequenced in a study of identical twins. TCRdb re-called the 5' RACE reads with MiXCR, one entry per CDR3 protein. The data hold nearly 900,000 distinct CDR3 sequences, with more than 9% observed a single time. These same records also appear under a second study, on yellow fever vaccine responses in identical twins.

What was sequenced was PBMCs. The receptors shown here come from a woman aged 18-30 years in good health. CDR3s include the opening cysteine and the closing phenylalanine or tryptophan. D genes are given only for firm matches. Clone size is not always given. Where it is, it says once, few, many or a class for expanded clones.

d_call j_call clone_size v_call cdr3_nt cdr3_aa
. TRBJ2-2 . TRBV5-1 TGCGCCGCAGGAGAGCTCACCGGGGAGCTGTTTTTT CAAGELTGELFF
. TRBJ2-6 . TRBV7-2 TGTGCCACCTCCCCCAGGAGGGGCGCTGGGGCCAACGTCCTGACTTTC CATSPRRGAGANVLTF
. TRBJ2-6 few TRBV20-1 TGCAGTGCTACTAGTTCCTCTGGGGCCAACGTCCTGACTTTC CSATSSSGANVLTF
TRBD2 TRBJ2-4 few TRBV5-1 TGCGCCAGCAGCCCGGGACTAGCGGGAGGCCTGAACATTCAGTACTTC CASSPGLAGGLNIQYF
TRBD2 TRBJ2-3 many TRBV7-8 TGTGCCAGCAGCTTAGCCCCGGGGGGGCGGGCAGATACGCAGTATTTT CASSLAPGGRADTQYF
TRBD2 TRBJ2-1 many TRBV28 TGTGCCAGCAGTTTTCGGCTAGCGGGAGCGCTCACAACTCACAATGAGCAGTTCTTC CASSFRLAGALTTHNEQFF
TRBD1 TRBJ1-4 . TRBV2 TGTGCCAGCAACCCTGGGACAGGCTCTGTAAAACTGTTTTTT CASNPGTGSVKLFF
. TRBJ1-4 few TRBV5-1 TGCGCCAGCAGCTCCAGTTATGGTGAAAAACTGTTTTTT CASSSSYGEKLFF
TRBD2 TRBJ2-5 . TRBV20-1 TGCAGTGCTGAACAAATAGCGGGAGTAGGGGAGACCCAGTACTTC CSAEQIAGVGETQYF
TRBD1 TRBJ2-5 many TRBV24-1 TGTGCCACCAGGGACAGGCTTTCGGAGACCCAGTACTTC CATRDRLSETQYF
TRBD1 TRBJ2-3 . TRBV12-3/TRBV12-4 TGTGCCAGCAGCCCTGGGAGACAGGGGGGCACAGATACGCAGTATTTT CASSPGRQGGTDTQYF
. TRBJ2-3 . TRBV7-9 TGTGCCAGCAGCTTAATGGGGGGACAGACAGATACGCAGTATTTT CASSLMGGQTDTQYF
TRBD2 TRBJ2-1 . TRBV13 TGTGCCAGCAAAGCCGTAGTAGCGGGGGGGCCTACCTACAATGAGCAGTTCTTC CASKAVVAGGPTYNEQFF
. TRBJ2-1 . TRBV7-6 TGTGCCAGCAGCGCCGGACTTTGGGCCTACAATGAGCAGTTCTTC CASSAGLWAYNEQFF
TRBD2 TRBJ2-1 . TRBV12-3/TRBV12-4 TGTGCCACCCGAAGCGGGAGAAAAGACAATGAGCAGTTCTTC CATRSGRKDNEQFF
. TRBJ2-3 . TRBV24-1 TGTGCCACCAGCCATATTCGCGACACAGATACGCAGTATTTT CATSHIRDTDTQYF
. TRBJ2-1 . TRBV7-9 TGTGCCAGCAGCGCGGGGCACGGTGGCGGCCCCTACAATGAGCAGTTCTTC CASSAGHGGGPYNEQFF
. TRBJ2-3 many TRBV3-1 TGTGCCAGCAGCCACACAGATACGCAGTATTTT CASSHTDTQYF
TRBD2 TRBJ2-2 . TRBV6-1 TGTGCCAGCAGTCGGGAGGGGGCCGGGGAGCTGTTTTTT CASSREGAGELFF
. TRBJ1-2 . TRBV6-5 TGTGCCAGCAGTTACGGGCAGGGCGCCTATGGCTACACCTTC CASSYGQGAYGYTF
. TRBJ2-1 . TRBV11-2 TGTGCCAGCAGCTTAGATTTGCAGGACTACAATGAGCAGTTCTTC CASSLDLQDYNEQFF
. TRBJ1-2 . TRBV5-1 TGCGCCAGCAGCGCGGGCCCGAGAGATGGCTACACCTTC CASSAGPRDGYTF
TRBD2 TRBJ2-1 few TRBV28 TGTGCCAGCAGTTTAAACCTAGCGGGGGCGAAGATATCCTACAATGAGCAGTTCTTC CASSLNLAGAKISYNEQFF
. TRBJ2-1 . TRBV20-1 TGCAGTGCCCCTGGATTGGGTTTAAGCGGCTCCTACAATGAGCAGTTCTTC CSAPGLGLSGSYNEQFF
. TRBJ1-6 many TRBV3-1 TGTGCCAGCAGCCCAGGAAATTCACCCCTCCACTTT CASSPGNSPLHF
. TRBJ1-4 . TRBV10-3 TGTGCCATCAGTGAGTCGAATGGGGATATGATGAAACTGTTTTTT CAISESNGDMMKLFF
TRBD2 TRBJ2-1 few TRBV2 TGTGCCAGCAGTGAATGGACGACTAGCGCCTACAATGAGCAGTTCTTC CASSEWTTSAYNEQFF
. TRBJ2-2 few TRBV7-9 TGTGCCAGCAGGCCCGCGGTGGGGGCAGAGAACACCGGGGAGCTGTTTTTT CASRPAVGAENTGELFF
TRBD2 TRBJ2-1 . TRBV5-1 TGCGCCAGCAGCCTAGCGGAGACTTACAATGAGCAGTTCTTC CASSLAETYNEQFF